The 16 T cell receptor beta chains below come from one sample, sequenced in a study of molecular identifiers for immune sequencing clone quantification. TCRdb processed the PCR reads anew with MiXCR; each CDR3 protein has one entry. The sample has more than 550,000 distinct CDR3 sequences, around 25% seen once. Sequenced material: naive CD8+ T cells from blood, with Jurkat cell RNA spiked in. Subset noted: FACS-sorted CD8+CD4-CCR7+CD45RA+ naive T cells. The receptors stem from a human donor in good health. Some libraries in this study had Jurkat cell RNA spiked in.

Points on this clonotype: This may be a read error: a much more frequent sequence differs by one nucleotide. V usage is TRBV5-1 and J usage is TRBJ1-1, with 7 bases matching TRBD1. The germline V gene encodes CDR1 SGHRS and CDR2 YFSETQ. CDR3 size: 14 residues. CDR3 in amino acids: CAGSVDRLNTEAFF. DNA of the CDR3: TGCGCCGGCAGCGTGGACAGGTTGAACACTGAAGCTTTCTTT.

The chain couples TRBV11-2 to TRBJ2-3, with D unresolved. The CDR3 spans 13 residues. Germline CDR1 and CDR2: SGHAT and FQNNGV. The V end was cut by 8 bases, the J end by 7 bases, with 16 bases between. CDR3 region: CASRESGSNTQYF. CDR3 DNA: TGTGCCAGCCGCGAGAGTGGGTCAAATACGCAGTATTTT.

As DNA, the CDR3 is TGTGCCACCAGTGACCGGGACGGCTATGGCTACACCTTC. It translates to CATSDRDGYGYTF. V gene TRBV24-1 combines with J gene TRBJ1-2; D might be TRBD1 (5 bases). The germline V gene encodes CDR1 KGHDR and CDR2 SFDVKD. Trimming shortened V by 4 bases and J by 4 bases, and 9 bases separated the two germline ends. The CDR3 spans 13 residues.

This clonotype was counted between two and nine times. This chain connects TRBV19 to TRBJ2-3; D is undetermined. This CDR3 comprises 13 residues. Germline lookup yields CDR1 LNHDA and CDR2 SQIVND (reference sequence). V was clipped by 1 base and J by 6 bases, with 8 bases between them. The CDR3 DNA is TGTGCCAGTAGTATAGTCGGGTATGATACGCAGTATTTT. This encodes CASSIVGYDTQYF. Drawing the rest from reference TRBV19 and TRBJ2-3, the complete variable domain is DGGITQSPKYLFRKEGQNVTLSCEQNLNHDAMYWYRQDPGQGLRLIYYSQIVNDFQKGDIAEGYSVSREKKESFPLTVTSAQKNPTAFYLCASSIVGYDTQYFGPGTRLTVL.

This rearrangement joins TRBV30 to TRBJ1-1; D is uncertain. Germline loops: CDR1 GTSNPN, CDR2 SVGIG (reference sequence). With 4 bases removed from V and 1 base from J, the gap between germline ends came to 16 bases. The CDR3 length is 15 residues. The CDR3: CAWNLDFLPNTEAFF. Here the CDR3 DNA reads TGTGCCTGGAATTTGGATTTCTTACCGAACACTGAAGCTTTCTTT. The whole variable domain, remainder taken from reference TRBV30 and TRBJ1-1, is SQTIHQWPATLVQPVGSPLSLECTVEGTSNPNLYWYRQAAGRGLQLLFYSVGIGQISSEVPQNLSASRPQDRQFILSSKKLLLSDSGFYLCAWNLDFLPNTEAFFGQGTRLTVV.

The genes are TRBV19 and TRBJ2-7, with D unresolved. V was shortened by 0 bases and J by 2 bases, with 8 bases between the two germline ends. Germline V gene data show CDR1 as LNHDA and CDR2 as SQIVND (reference sequence). The CDR3 covers 14 residues. CDR3 in DNA: TGTGCCAGTAGTATAGACGGCAGCACCTACGAGCAGTACTTC. This codes for CASSIDGSTYEQYF. Filled out from reference TRBV19 and TRBJ2-7, the complete variable domain reads DGGITQSPKYLFRKEGQNVTLSCEQNLNHDAMYWYRQDPGQGLRLIYYSQIVNDFQKGDIAEGYSVSREKKESFPLTVTSAQKNPTAFYLCASSIDGSTYEQYFGPGTRLTVT.

The CDR3 loop reads CASSFPAGQDQETQYF. DNA for the CDR3: TGTGCCAGCAGCTTTCCGGCGGGACAGGACCAAGAGACCCAGTACTTC. The chain has TRBV7-9 and TRBJ2-5, with 8 bases that match TRBD1. This CDR3 region has 16 residues. V gave up 3 bases and J gave up 0 bases; unmatched junction bases: 6. Germline CDR1 SEHNR, CDR2 FQNEAQ (reference sequence). Full variable domain (missing parts from reference TRBV7-9 and TRBJ2-5): DTGVSQNPRHKITKRGQNVTFRCDPISEHNRLYWYRQTLGQGPEFLTYFQNEAQLEKSRLLSDRFSAERPKGSFSTLEIQRTEQGDSAMYLCASSFPAGQDQETQYFGPGTRLLVL.

Remarks on this clonotype: A clone one base away is much larger, so this may be a read error. The CDR3 DNA reads TGTGCCCGCAGTCCTTTGGCGGGACAGGGAGATACGCAGTATTTT. Encoded protein: CARSPLAGQGDTQYF. The V call is TRBV27, the J call TRBJ2-3; 9 nucleotides match TRBD1. This CDR3 has 15 amino acids. Germline CDR1 MNHEY, CDR2 SMNVEV (reference sequence).

This clonotype has only a few counts. The chain recombines TRBV24-1 with TRBJ2-2; D perhaps matches TRBD1 (5 bases). Trimming pared 0 bases from V and 2 bases from J, leaving 12 bases between. The CDR3 length is 17 residues. CDR1 is KGHDR and CDR2 is SFDVKD in the germline V gene. The CDR3: CATSDLPAGYNTGELFF. In DNA, the CDR3 is TGTGCCACCAGTGATTTGCCCGCAGGGTACAACACCGGGGAGCTGTTTTTT.

Comment on this clonotype: The junction departs from the called germline gene at one end, perhaps through a read error. This chain connects TRBV14 to TRBJ2-3, with D unclear. Germline lookup yields CDR1 SGHDN and CDR2 FVKESK. This CDR3 spans 16 amino acids. CDR3: CASSQDIAGPPDPQYF. DNA for the CDR3: TGTGCCAGCAGCCAAGATATTGCAGGTCCCCCAGATCCGCAGTATTTT.

This clonotype was recorded a few times. J is TRBJ2-5 and V is TRBV28; 12 bases agree with TRBD2. The V gene end was trimmed by 2 bases and the J gene end by 3 bases; junction bases not matched to a gene: 10. The CDR3 covers 18 residues. Germline V gives CDR1 MDHEN, CDR2 SYDVKM. CDR3 amino acids: CASSLKPTPSGREETQYF. The CDR3 coding sequence is TGTGCCAGCAGTTTAAAGCCCACACCTAGCGGGAGGGAAGAGACCCAGTACTTC.

On this clonotype itself: A much more abundant neighbour one base away suggests this may be a read error. The chain has TRBV27 and TRBJ2-3; D perhaps matches TRBD1 (5 bases). CDR3 size: 15 residues. Trimming left V 3 bases short and J 4 bases short, with 14 bases between. Germline-derived CDR1 and CDR2 are MNHEY and SMNVEV (reference sequence). The CDR3 nucleotides read TGTGCCAGCAGTTTCTCCACCTTAGGGGCAGATACGCAGTATTTT. Its protein product is CASSFSTLGADTQYF.

This clonotype showed up many times. The chain has TRBV7-6 and TRBJ2-3; TRBD2 agrees at 10 bases. Germline CDR1 SGHVS, CDR2 FNYEAQ. V dropped 5 bases and J dropped 2; count of bases not matched to a gene: 7. CDR3 length equals 16 residues. CDR3 nucleotide sequence: TGTGCCAGCAGCCCTTCAGCGGGAGGGTTCACAGATACGCAGTATTTT. Its translation is CASSPSAGGFTDTQYF.

The V call is TRBV19, the J call TRBJ2-2; TRBD2 aligns across 13 bases. The junction had 7 bases not matched to a gene; V was cut back by 6 bases and J by 0 bases. CDR1 is LNHDA and CDR2 is SQIVND in the germline V gene (reference sequence). CDR3 length equals 18 residues. The CDR3 DNA sequence: TGTGCCAGTAGCGGGACTAGCGGGGTGACCGCGAACACCGGGGAGCTGTTTTTT. It codes for CASSGTSGVTANTGELFF.

The table lists this clonotype with many counts. The V call is TRBV7-9, the J call TRBJ2-3; D might be TRBD1 (6 bases). The CDR3 consists of 15 residues. CDR1 and CDR2 (germline): SEHNR, FQNEAQ (reference sequence). Trimming stripped 5 bases from V and 0 bases from J, with 12 bases between. The CDR3 region has the DNA TGTGCCAGCAGCCCCCAAGGGGGTAGCACAGATACGCAGTATTTT. Translated: CASSPQGGSTDTQYF.

In this sample, this clonotype turned up a few times. CDR3 in DNA: TGTGCCAGCAGCTTAGTTTGGGGGATCCAAGAGACCCAGTACTTC. Translating gives CASSLVWGIQETQYF. The chain carries TRBV11-2 and TRBJ2-5; D assignment may be TRBD1 or TRBD2 (5 bases each). The CDR3 sequence is 15 residues long. The germline CDR1 and CDR2 sequences are SGHAT and FQNNGV. V was trimmed by 1 base and J by 1 base, leaving 10 bases between them.